Described below is a single T cell receptor beta chain sequence and its context. Its antigen is currently unknown. At one boundary the junction diverges from the germline segment, which might be a read error. This entry comes from a study of blood T cells in healthy people across ages. Study-wide findings and caveats: Changes in expanded clonotypes were possibly confounded, as the CMV status of donors was unknown.

CDR3 size: 14 residues. Germline CDR1 reads DFQATT; CDR2 reads SNEGSKA (reference sequence). A second PCR, run for about 6 to 11 cycles, used a sample-barcoded 5' primer plus a J-beta primer mix. TCRdb independently ran MiXCR on the 5' RACE reads; one entry per CDR3 protein. The sample carries approximately 810,000 distinct CDR3 sequences, about 37% recorded once. The rearrangement joins TRBV20-1 to TRBJ1-2; 8 nucleotides match TRBD1. Sequencing was performed on blood. The TCR originated in a man between 18 and 35 years old in good health. The CDR3 DNA is TGCAGTGCAGAAGGACAGGGTTCAATCTATGGCCACACCTTC. It is translated as CSAEGQGSIYGHTF.